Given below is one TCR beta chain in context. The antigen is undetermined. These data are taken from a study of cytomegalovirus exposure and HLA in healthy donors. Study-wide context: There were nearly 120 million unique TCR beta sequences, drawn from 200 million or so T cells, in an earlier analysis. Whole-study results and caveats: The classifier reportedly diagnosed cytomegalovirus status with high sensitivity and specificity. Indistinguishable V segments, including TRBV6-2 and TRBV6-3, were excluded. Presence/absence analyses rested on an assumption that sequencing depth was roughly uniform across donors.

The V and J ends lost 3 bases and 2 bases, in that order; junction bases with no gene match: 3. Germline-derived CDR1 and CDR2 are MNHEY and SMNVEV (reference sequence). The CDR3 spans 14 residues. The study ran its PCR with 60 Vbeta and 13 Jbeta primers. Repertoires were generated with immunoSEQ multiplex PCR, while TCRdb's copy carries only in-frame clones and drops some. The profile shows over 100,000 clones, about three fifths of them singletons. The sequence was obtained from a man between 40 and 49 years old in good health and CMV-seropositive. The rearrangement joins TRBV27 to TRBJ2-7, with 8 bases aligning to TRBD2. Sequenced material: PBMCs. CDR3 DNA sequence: TGTGCCAGCAGTTTGACTAGCGTCGCCTACGAGCAGTACTTC. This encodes CASSLTSVAYEQYF.